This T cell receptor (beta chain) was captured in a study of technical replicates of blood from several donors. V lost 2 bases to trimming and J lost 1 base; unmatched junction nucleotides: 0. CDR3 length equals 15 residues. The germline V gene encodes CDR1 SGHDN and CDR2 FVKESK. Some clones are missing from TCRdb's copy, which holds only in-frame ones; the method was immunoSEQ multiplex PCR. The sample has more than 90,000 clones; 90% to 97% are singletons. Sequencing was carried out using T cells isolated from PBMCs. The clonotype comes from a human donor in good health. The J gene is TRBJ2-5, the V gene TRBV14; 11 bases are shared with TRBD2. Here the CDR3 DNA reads TGTGCCAGCAGCCAAACTAGCGGGAGCCAAGAGACCCAGTACTTC. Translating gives CASSQTSGSQETQYF.